Each of the 29 T cell receptor beta chains below was sequenced from the same sample in a study of blood T cell repertoires in COVID-19. The method was immunoSEQ multiplex PCR; TCRdb's version includes in-frame clones alone and lacks a portion of them. The sample consists of approximately 98,000 clones, 88% of them appearing once. Sequencing was done on a sample of peripheral blood. The source is a human donor in a cohort sampled during active COVID-19.

The chain has TRBV2 and TRBJ2-2; 9 bases are shared with TRBD1. This CDR3 is built from 15 residues. The germline V gene encodes CDR1 SNHLY and CDR2 FYNNEI. After removal of 6 bases from V and 3 bases from J, the junction contained 5 bases not matched to a gene. The CDR3 region is CASRSTGGYTGELFF. The CDR3 DNA reads TGTGCCAGCAGATCGACAGGGGGTTACACCGGGGAGCTGTTTTTT.

This clone showed up just a few times. Here the CDR3 DNA reads TGTGCCAGCAGCCAGATGGACACAAATCAGCCCCAGCATTTT. Amino acid sequence: CASSQMDTNQPQHF. This chain uses TRBV3-1 (or the pseudogene TRBV3-2) with TRBJ1-5, with D perhaps matching TRBD1 (5 bases). V dropped 3 bases and J dropped 4 bases, with 10 bases sitting between them. This CDR3 comprises 14 residues. Per germline, CDR1 LGHDT and CDR2 YNNKEL (reference sequence).

This clone appeared a few times. V usage is TRBV5-5 and J usage is TRBJ2-3; 15 nucleotides match TRBD2. CDR1 SGHKS and CDR2 YYEKEE come from the germline V gene (reference sequence). The trim removed 8 bases at V and 8 bases at J, leaving 9 bases unmatched. CDR3 length equals 15 residues. In nucleotides, the CDR3 is TGTGCCAGTAGAGAACCGGGACTAGCGGGAGGTACGCAGTATTTT. As protein: CASREPGLAGGTQYF.

The chain uses TRBV27 and TRBJ2-7, with TRBD2 matching over 7 bases. This CDR3 has 18 amino acids. Germline V gene lookup returns CDR1 MNHEY and CDR2 SMNVEV (reference sequence). Trimming took 1 base from V and 0 from J; bases not matched to a gene: 12. CDR3 nucleotides: TGTGCCAGCAGTTTATACGCGCCCCTGGGGGGGTTCTCCTACGAGCAGTACTTC. Translated: CASSLYAPLGGFSYEQYF.

This sequence joins TRBV2 and TRBJ2-7, with 10 bases identical to TRBD2. With 3 bases clipped from V and 3 bases from J, the junction kept 8 bases outside the gene matches. The CDR3 has 16 residues. The germline V gene encodes CDR1 SNHLY and CDR2 FYNNEI. The DNA for the CDR3 is TGTGCCAGCAGTGACGCCGTTGGACTAGCGGTCTACGAGCAGTACTTC. It codes for CASSDAVGLAVYEQYF.

The chain has TRBV25-1 and TRBJ2-7; D perhaps matches TRBD2 (5 bases). V dropped 5 bases and J dropped 7 bases, with 18 bases sitting between them. The germline CDR1 and CDR2 sequences are MGHDK and SYGVNS. The CDR3 has 14 amino acids. CDR3 nucleotide sequence: TGTGCCAGCAGTAGTCGGACTGTCCCTAGGGAGCAGTACTTC. This codes for CASSSRTVPREQYF.

The chain employs TRBV15 and TRBJ2-1; 8 bases are shared with TRBD2. Germline-derived CDR1 and CDR2 are LNHNV and YYDKDF (reference sequence). The CDR3 loop spans 16 amino acids. Unmatched junction bases numbered 9, after V lost 5 bases and J lost 3 bases. In nucleotides, the CDR3 is TGTGCCACCAGCGGAGCCGGGACTAGACTCTACAATGAGCAGTTCTTC. Translated, it gives CATSGAGTRLYNEQFF.

CDR3 sequence reads: CASSLTSIIRQAQKADTQYF. CDR3 DNA: TGTGCCAGCAGTTTAACTTCAATAATCAGACAGGCCCAGAAAGCAGATACGCAGTATTTT. V usage is TRBV27 and J usage is TRBJ2-3, with D perhaps matching TRBD1 (6 bases). The CDR3 spans 20 residues. V gave up 2 bases and J gave up 4 bases, with 28 bases separating them. Germline values: CDR1 MNHEY, CDR2 SMNVEV (reference sequence).

The genes are TRBV7-9 and TRBJ2-7; 7 positions agree with TRBD1. This CDR3 comprises 13 residues. Per the germline V gene, CDR1 is SEHNR and CDR2 is FQNEAQ (reference sequence). Germline trimming cut 6 bases from V and 3 bases from J; bases unmatched to any gene: 5. The CDR3 region is CASRPAGGYEQYF. DNA of the CDR3: TGTGCCAGCAGACCAGCAGGGGGCTACGAGCAGTACTTC.

This clone was found a few times. The J gene is TRBJ1-1, the V gene TRBV29-1; 7 nucleotides match TRBD1. Per the germline V gene, CDR1 is SQVTM and CDR2 is ANQGSEA. J was trimmed by 6 bases and V by 4 bases; bases with no gene match: 8. The CDR3 consists of 13 residues. CDR3 region: CSVGWDSGSEAFF. CDR3 in DNA: TGCAGCGTTGGTTGGGACAGTGGCTCTGAAGCTTTCTTT.

In this sample, this clone turned up once. The rearrangement uses TRBV2 and TRBJ1-1, with D perhaps TRBD1 (6 bases). Germline CDR1 SNHLY, CDR2 FYNNEI. The CDR3 is 12 amino acids. Trimming left V 3 bases short and J 9 bases short, with 11 bases between. CDR3 bases: TGTGCCAGCAGTGAGGGGGGGCGTCAAGCTTTCTTT. This sequence encodes CASSEGGRQAFF.

The chain has TRBV10-3 and TRBJ2-7, with D possibly being TRBD2 (5 bases). The CDR3 runs 14 residues. V dropped 2 bases and J dropped 1 base, with 9 bases sitting between them. The germline V gene has CDR1 ENHRY and CDR2 SYGVKD. The CDR3 protein is CAISEGLVSYEQYF. In DNA, the CDR3 is TGTGCCATCAGTGAGGGACTCGTATCCTACGAGCAGTACTTC.

This chain links TRBV6-5 with TRBJ2-3; D may be TRBD2 (6 bases). This CDR3 contains 15 residues. Deletions cut 0 bases from V and 0 bases from J, with 7 bases between. Per germline, CDR1 MNHEY and CDR2 SVGAGI. CDR3: CASSYSGGSTDTQYF. CDR3 in DNA: TGTGCCAGCAGTTACTCGGGGGGAAGCACAGATACGCAGTATTTT.

V and J are TRBV6-5 and TRBJ1-1; 10 bases map to TRBD1. There are 13 residues in the CDR3. Germline CDR1 and CDR2: MNHEY and SVGAGI. Losses at the gene ends were 10 bases for V and 6 bases for J; bases not matched to a gene: 8. The CDR3, as DNA: TGTGCCACCGAAGGACAGGGGGGAGCTGAAGCTTTCTTT. It is translated as CATEGQGGAEAFF.

V is TRBV9 and J is TRBJ2-7; 8 bases agree with TRBD2. The CDR3 runs 15 residues. From germline, CDR1 is SGDLS and CDR2 YYNGEE. V gave up 4 bases and J gave up 2 bases; unmatched junction bases: 8. Written as DNA, the CDR3 is TGTGCCAGCAGCCCCCCGGGGGGGTCTCCCTACGAGCAGTACTTC. Amino acids: CASSPPGGSPYEQYF.

This chain joins TRBV28 and TRBJ1-6; maybe TRBD1 (6 bases). The CDR3 spans 12 residues. Germline-derived CDR1 and CDR2 are MDHEN and SYDVKM. V dropped 4 bases and J dropped 18 bases, with 16 bases sitting between them. The DNA of the CDR3 is TGTGCCAGCAGTTCTGCGGCAGGGGCGGCCCACTTT. Protein product: CASSSAAGAAHF.

V and J are TRBV5-8 and TRBJ2-5; the match to TRBD1 covers 9 bases. Germline V gene lookup returns CDR1 SGHTS and CDR2 YDEGEE. This CDR3 region has 17 residues. V trimming: 1 base; J trimming: 2 bases; junction bases outside the gene matches: 9. For the CDR3, the DNA is TGTGCCAGCAGCTTGTTATTACAGGGGGCTGGACAAGAGACCCAGTACTTC. Translation gives CASSLLLQGAGQETQYF.

The V gene is TRBV30, the J gene TRBJ2-2; perhaps TRBD1 as D (5 bases). CDR1 GTSNPN and CDR2 SVGIG come from the germline V gene (reference sequence). The CDR3 extends over 14 amino acids. Trimming cost V 1 base and J 3 bases, with 9 bases left between them. CDR3 amino acids: CAWSADSYTGELFF. DNA of the CDR3: TGTGCCTGGAGTGCCGACAGTTACACCGGGGAGCTGTTTTTT. Full variable domain (rest looked up from reference TRBV30 and TRBJ2-2): SQTIHQWPATLVQPVGSPLSLECTVEGTSNPNLYWYRQAAGRGLQLLFYSVGIGQISSEVPQNLSASRPQDRQFILSSKKLLLSDSGFYLCAWSADSYTGELFFGEGSRLTVL.

This clone was counted once. This rearrangement joins TRBV27 to TRBJ1-4; 8 bases agree with TRBD1. The CDR3 is 17 residues long. Germline V gives CDR1 MNHEY, CDR2 SMNVEV (reference sequence). V gave up 9 bases and J gave up 0 bases; unmatched junction bases: 12. The CDR3 coding sequence is TGTGCCAGTAAACCGGGACAGGAGCCTGCAACTAATGAAAAACTGTTTTTT. This gives the protein CASKPGQEPATNEKLFF. The full variable domain, completed using reference TRBV27 and TRBJ1-4, is EAQVTQNPRYLITVTGKKLTVTCSQNMNHEYMSWYRQDPGLGLRQIYYSMNVEVTDKGDVPEGYKVSRKEKRNFPLILESPSPNQTSLYFCASKPGQEPATNEKLFFGSGTQLSVL.

The chain couples TRBV10-3 to TRBJ2-7; no reliable D call. V was cut by 3 bases and J by 3 bases, with 15 bases left in between. Germline V gene sequence: CDR1 ENHRY, CDR2 SYGVKD. The CDR3 consists of 15 residues. CDR3 nucleotides: TGTGCCATCAGTGATGGGCTCACAAACAGCTACGAGCAGTACTTC. As protein: CAISDGLTNSYEQYF.

The J gene is TRBJ2-1, the V gene TRBV7-8; 14 bases match TRBD2. CDR1 is SGHVS, CDR2 FQNEAQ, per germline. V was pared by 5 bases and J by 2 bases, with 11 bases of the junction left unmatched. The CDR3 covers 19 residues. DNA of the CDR3: TGTGCCAGCAGCCGGCTCGGACTAGCGGGAGGAAGCCCCTACAATGAGCAGTTCTTC. It translates to CASSRLGLAGGSPYNEQFF.

The chain joins TRBV4-2 to TRBJ1-2; D not certain. Germline CDR1 LGHNA, CDR2 YNFKEQ. V dropped 2 bases and J dropped 7 bases, with 14 bases sitting between them. There are 14 residues in the CDR3. DNA of the CDR3: TGTGCCAGCAGCCAAAGTATGTCAGGTGGTGGCTACACCTTC. Its protein is CASSQSMSGGGYTF.

The chain uses TRBV18 and TRBJ1-3; 9 nucleotides line up with TRBD1. Looked up from germline, CDR1 is KGHSH and CDR2 is LQKENI. The CDR3 runs 19 residues. Unmatched junction bases numbered 12, after V lost 1 base and J lost 2 bases. The CDR3 region is CASSPLGQGRSAPGNTIYF. The CDR3 nucleotides read TGTGCCAGCTCACCACTGGGACAGGGAAGGTCAGCCCCTGGAAACACCATATATTTT.

The chain links TRBV19 to TRBJ1-1, with a tentative D call TRBD1 (5 bases). Trimming took off 5 bases at V and 1 base at J, with 14 bases between the two ends. Germline V gene sequence: CDR1 LNHDA, CDR2 SQIVND (reference sequence). CDR3 length: 15 amino acids. The chain's CDR3 is CASSPGGARNTEAFF. CDR3 nucleotides: TGTGCCAGTAGTCCCGGGGGAGCACGGAACACTGAAGCTTTCTTT.

This rearrangement joins TRBV6-6 to TRBJ2-7; 9 bases align to TRBD1. CDR1 and CDR2 from the germline V gene are MNHNY and SVGAGI (reference sequence). The J segment lost 5 bases and the V segment lost 7 bases, leaving 6 bases of the junction unmatched. This CDR3 comprises 13 residues. Here the CDR3 DNA reads TGTGCCAGCACTAGGGACAGGGCCGACGAGCAGTACTTC. It encodes CASTRDRADEQYF.

The rearrangement links TRBV2 to TRBJ1-4, with TRBD1 matching 10 bases. The CDR3 covers 18 residues. V was pared by 8 bases and J by 3 bases, with 15 bases of the junction left unmatched. CDR1 SNHLY and CDR2 FYNNEI come from the germline V gene. CDR3: CASLEGPGQGSANEKLFF. CDR3 nucleotides: TGTGCCAGCTTAGAGGGACCGGGACAGGGGTCGGCTAATGAAAAACTGTTTTTT.

The V and J genes are TRBV6-5 and TRBJ2-2, with D possibly being TRBD2 (6 bases). Trimming cost V 0 bases and J 4 bases, with 12 bases left between them. CDR1 is MNHEY and CDR2 is SVGAGI in the germline V gene. This CDR3 has 16 residues. CDR3 amino acids: CASSYSGGMSTGELFF. CDR3 DNA: TGTGCCAGCAGTTACTCGGGGGGAATGAGCACCGGGGAGCTGTTTTTT.

On this clone: One end of the junction does not line up with germline, which may come from a read error. The chain employs TRBV18 and TRBJ2-2; unclear D gene. CDR3 length equals 13 residues. The V gene's germline CDR1 is KGHSH and CDR2 LQKENI. The CDR3 here is CASSPLITGELFF. In nucleotides, the CDR3 is TGTGCCAGCTCGCCACTAATCACCGGGGAGCTGTTTTTT.

As concerns this clone: At one boundary the junction diverges from the germline segment, which might be a read error. The chain combines TRBV28 with TRBJ2-4; TRBD1 aligns across 8 bases. This CDR3 contains 12 residues. The germline V gene encodes CDR1 MDHEN and CDR2 SYDVKM. The CDR3 nucleotides are TGTGCCAGCAGTCGGCCTCGGGACAGGCGAAACTTC. Residues: CASSRPRDRRNF. The whole variable domain, remainder taken from reference TRBV28 and TRBJ2-4, is DVKVTQSSRYLVKRTGEKVFLECVQDMDHENMFWYRQDPGLGLRLIYFSYDVKMKEKGDIPEGYSVSREKKERFSLILESASTNQTSMYLCASSRPRDRRNFGAGTRLSVL.